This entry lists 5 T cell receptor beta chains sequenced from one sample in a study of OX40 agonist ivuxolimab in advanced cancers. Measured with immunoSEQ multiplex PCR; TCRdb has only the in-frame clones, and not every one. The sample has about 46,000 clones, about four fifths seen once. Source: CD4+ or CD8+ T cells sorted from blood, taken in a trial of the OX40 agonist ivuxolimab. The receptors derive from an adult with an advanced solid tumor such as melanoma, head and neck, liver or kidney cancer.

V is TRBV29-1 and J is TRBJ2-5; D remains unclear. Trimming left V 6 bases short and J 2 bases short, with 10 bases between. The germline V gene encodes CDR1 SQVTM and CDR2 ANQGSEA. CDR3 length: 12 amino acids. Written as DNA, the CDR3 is TGCAGCGTGCGGATCTCGCAAGAGACCCAGTACTTC. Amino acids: CSVRISQETQYF.

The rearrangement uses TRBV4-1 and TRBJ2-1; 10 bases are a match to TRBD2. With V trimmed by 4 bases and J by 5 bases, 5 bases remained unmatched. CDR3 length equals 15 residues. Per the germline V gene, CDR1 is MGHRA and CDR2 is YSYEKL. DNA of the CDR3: TGCGCCAGCAGCCGAGGCAGCGGGGGGGACAATGAGCAGTTCTTC. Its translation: CASSRGSGGDNEQFF.

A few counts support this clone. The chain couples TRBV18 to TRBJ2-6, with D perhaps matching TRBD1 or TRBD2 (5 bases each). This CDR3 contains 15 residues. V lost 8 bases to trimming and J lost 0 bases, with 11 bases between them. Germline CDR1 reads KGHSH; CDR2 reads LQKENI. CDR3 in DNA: TGTGCCAGCAACTCAGGGACCTCTGGGGCCAACGTCCTGACTTTC. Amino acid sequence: CASNSGTSGANVLTF.

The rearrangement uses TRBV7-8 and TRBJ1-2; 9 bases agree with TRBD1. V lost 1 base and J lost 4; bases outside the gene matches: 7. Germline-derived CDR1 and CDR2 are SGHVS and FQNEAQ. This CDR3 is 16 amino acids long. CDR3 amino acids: CASSLEPGQGPYGYTF. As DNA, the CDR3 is TGTGCCAGCAGCTTAGAGCCGGGACAGGGTCCCTATGGCTACACCTTC.

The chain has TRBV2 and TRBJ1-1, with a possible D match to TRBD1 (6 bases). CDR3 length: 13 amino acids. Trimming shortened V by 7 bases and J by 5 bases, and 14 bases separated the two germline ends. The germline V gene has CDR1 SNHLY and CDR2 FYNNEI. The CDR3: CASTGHTGTEAFF. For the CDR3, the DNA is TGTGCCAGCACGGGCCACACAGGGACTGAAGCTTTCTTT.